This entry lists 20 T cell receptor beta chains sequenced from one sample in a study of blood T cell repertoires in COVID-19. The table came from immunoSEQ multiplex PCR; TCRdb's copy has only in-frame clones and leaves some out. The table records some 210,000 clones, around 90% of them present only once. Sample: peripheral blood. The receptor set was obtained from a man in his sixties with COVID-19, enrolled during active disease.

The gene calls are TRBV30 and TRBJ1-1; maybe TRBD1 (5 bases). Germline V gene sequence: CDR1 GTSNPN, CDR2 SVGIG (reference sequence). V lost 5 bases to trimming and J lost 0 bases, with 10 bases between them. The CDR3 contains 13 residues. The CDR3 nucleotides are TGTGCCTGGGGGCAGGGCCTGAACACTGAAGCTTTCTTT. Translation: CAWGQGLNTEAFF.

For the CDR3, the DNA is TGTGCCAGCCAGCGGGGAGGTGAGCAGTTCTTC. Protein: CASQRGGEQFF. V gene TRBV3-1 (or the pseudogene TRBV3-2) combines with J gene TRBJ2-1; 7 bases agree with TRBD2. V shed 8 bases, J shed 9 bases, and the junction held 4 bases outside the gene matches. The germline CDR1 and CDR2 sequences are LGHDT and YNNKEL (reference sequence). This CDR3 has 11 amino acids.

The chain recombines TRBV2 with TRBJ2-7; D perhaps matches TRBD1 (5 bases). Trimming shortened V by 2 bases and J by 2 bases, and 10 bases separated the two germline ends. CDR1 is SNHLY, CDR2 FYNNEI, per germline. The CDR3 contains 14 residues. CDR3 sequence reads: CASSELARAYEQYF. The CDR3 bases are TGTGCCAGCAGTGAACTGGCCAGGGCCTACGAGCAGTACTTC.

This clone is a singleton in its sample. This sequence joins TRBV21-1 and TRBJ1-2; TRBD1 reflects the table's D call only, with no check against the DNA. TRBV21-1 is recorded as a pseudogene. The CDR3 is made up of 16 amino acids. The CDR3 sequence is CASSKEVRDRDHGYTF. CDR3 in DNA: TGTGCCAGCAGCAAAGAGGTGAGGGACAGGGACCATGGCTACACCTTC.

This chain links TRBV19 with TRBJ2-1; 9 bases map to TRBD2. The CDR3 is made up of 14 amino acids. The V segment lost 9 bases and the J segment 5 bases; nucleotides outside the gene matches: 8. In germline, CDR1 is LNHDA, CDR2 SQIVND (reference sequence). The CDR3 sequence: CASTPGTSNNEQFF. The CDR3 region has the DNA TGTGCCAGCACCCCCGGGACTAGCAACAATGAGCAGTTCTTC.

V gene TRBV5-1 combines with J gene TRBJ1-1, with 10 bases fitting TRBD1. The CDR3 is 14 amino acids. Germline loops: CDR1 SGHRS, CDR2 YFSETQ. Trimming took 5 bases from V and 3 from J; bases not matched to a gene: 4. The CDR3: CASRGQGRYTEAFF. Here the CDR3 DNA reads TGCGCCAGCAGGGGACAGGGGAGGTACACTGAAGCTTTCTTT.

The V gene is TRBV30, the J gene TRBJ1-1, with 8 bases fitting TRBD1. V dropped 5 bases and J dropped 3; count of bases not matched to a gene: 5. The CDR3 runs 13 residues. CDR1 is GTSNPN and CDR2 is SVGIG in the germline V gene (reference sequence). The CDR3 sequence is CAWAYRGDTEAFF. The CDR3 region has the DNA TGTGCCTGGGCCTACAGGGGGGACACTGAAGCTTTCTTT.

The chain employs TRBV11-2 and TRBJ1-5; D not resolved. V was pared by 2 bases and J by 4 bases, with 15 bases between. This CDR3 has 16 residues. Germline V lookup: CDR1 SGHAT, CDR2 FQNNGV. In DNA, the CDR3 is TGTGCCAGCAGCTTAAACGCTCGAGTAGCAAATCAGCCCCAGCATTTT. The encoded protein is CASSLNARVANQPQHF.

The rearrangement joins TRBV7-9 to TRBJ2-3, with a weak D call TRBD2 (5 bases). CDR3 length: 15 residues. The germline V gene has CDR1 SEHNR and CDR2 FQNEAQ (reference sequence). Trimming pared 5 bases from V and 1 base from J, leaving 13 bases between. The CDR3 DNA reads as TGTGCCAGCAGCCGAAGGAGGTTGGGCACAGATACGCAGTATTTT. Translation: CASSRRRLGTDTQYF.

The V and J genes are TRBV18 and TRBJ2-2, with 9 bases lining up with TRBD1. The CDR3 is made up of 17 amino acids. V dropped 6 bases and J dropped 5; count of bases not matched to a gene: 13. Germline V CDR1 and CDR2: KGHSH, LQKENI. For the CDR3, the DNA is TGTGCCAGCTCTACACTCCGAACAGGGGGCAGAACCGGGGAGCTGTTTTTT. Encoded protein: CASSTLRTGGRTGELFF.

The V call is TRBV7-3, the J call TRBJ2-5; D might be TRBD1 (6 bases). Trimming pared 5 bases from V and 2 bases from J, leaving 9 bases between. Germline CDR1 is SGHTA and CDR2 is FQGTGA. CDR3 length equals 13 residues. CDR3 bases: TGTGCCAGCAGCCCAGGGGTACAAGAGACCCAGTACTTC. As protein: CASSPGVQETQYF. Based on the CDR3 plus reference TRBV7-3 and TRBJ2-5, the full variable domain is GAGVSQTPSNKVTEKGKYVELRCDPISGHTALYWYRQSLGQGPEFLIYFQGTGAADDSGLPNDRFFAVRPEGSVSTLKIQRTERGDSAVYLCASSPGVQETQYFGPGTRLLVL.

This chain connects TRBV6-2 or TRBV6-3 to TRBJ2-4, with D possibly TRBD2 on 6 matching bases. V lost 5 bases and J lost 0, with 11 bases in between. From germline, CDR1 is MNHEY and CDR2 SVGEGT. The CDR3 runs to 15 residues. This CDR3 is CASSNSGIAKNIQYF. CDR3 nucleotides: TGTGCCAGCAGTAATAGCGGAATAGCCAAAAACATTCAGTACTTC.

This chain's CDR3 is CASRVGGNSYNEQFF. CDR3 sequence (DNA): TGTGCCAGTAGGGTGGGGGGGAACTCCTACAATGAGCAGTTCTTC. The rearrangement uses TRBV19 and TRBJ2-1; 7 bases agree with TRBD2. Germline-derived CDR1 and CDR2 are LNHDA and SQIVND (reference sequence). V gave up 6 bases and J gave up 0 bases; unmatched junction bases: 5. The CDR3 is made up of 15 amino acids. Full variable domain (remainder filled in from reference TRBV19 and TRBJ2-1): DGGITQSPKYLFRKEGQNVTLSCEQNLNHDAMYWYRQDPGQGLRLIYYSQIVNDFQKGDIAEGYSVSREKKESFPLTVTSAQKNPTAFYLCASRVGGNSYNEQFFGPGTRLTVL.

V usage is TRBV4-1 and J usage is TRBJ2-1; D remains ambiguous. The CDR3 is made up of 13 amino acids. The V end was cut by 0 bases, the J end by 12 bases, with 12 bases between. Per the germline V gene, CDR1 is MGHRA and CDR2 is YSYEKL. CDR3 sequence reads: CASSQEGDLVQFF. In DNA form, the CDR3 reads TGCGCCAGCAGCCAAGAAGGAGATCTTGTGCAGTTCTTC.

The rearrangement uses TRBV18 and TRBJ1-2, with 8 bases identical to TRBD1. The length of the CDR3 is 15 residues. CDR1 and CDR2 from the germline V gene are KGHSH and LQKENI. Trimming cost V 0 bases and J 5 bases; bases outside gene matches: 5. The CDR3: CASSPPSGGGYGYTF. CDR3 nucleotides: TGTGCCAGCTCACCACCTTCAGGGGGCGGGTATGGCTACACCTTC.

This rearrangement joins TRBV11-2 to TRBJ2-2; 10 nucleotides match TRBD2. Trimming at V came to 4 bases and at J to 3 bases, leaving 2 bases not matched to a gene. The CDR3 spans 15 residues. Germline V CDR1 and CDR2: SGHAT, FQNNGV. The CDR3 coding sequence is TGTGCCAGCAGCTCCGGGACTAGCGACACCGGGGAGCTGTTTTTT. Its protein product is CASSSGTSDTGELFF. Filled out from reference TRBV11-2 and TRBJ2-2, the complete variable domain reads EAGVAQSPRYKIIEKRQSVAFWCNPISGHATLYWYQQILGQGPKLLIQFQNNGVVDDSQLPKDRFSAERLKGVDSTLKIQPAKLEDSAVYLCASSSGTSDTGELFFGEGSRLTVL.

The chain employs TRBV9 and TRBJ1-3, with unresolved D. This CDR3 comprises 16 residues. Trimming pared 3 bases from V and 4 bases from J, leaving 17 bases between. In germline, CDR1 is SGDLS, CDR2 YYNGEE. The CDR3 region is CASSGLPDQRGNTIYF. As DNA, the CDR3 is TGTGCCAGCAGCGGACTTCCTGACCAACGGGGAAACACCATATATTTT.

About this clone itself: The junction departs from the called germline gene at one end, perhaps through a read error. The V gene is TRBV6-5, the J gene TRBJ1-5, with 8 bases that match TRBD1. CDR1 and CDR2 (germline): MNHEY, SVGAGI. The CDR3 sequence is 14 residues long. The CDR3 DNA reads TGTGCCAGCAGACAGGGGGATAGCAATCAGCCCCGGCATTTT. Its protein product is CASRQGDSNQPRHF.

The chain employs TRBV6-5 and TRBJ2-7; D call uncertain. Germline CDR1 MNHEY, CDR2 SVGAGI. Trimming removed 5 bases from V and 1 base from J, with 6 bases in between. CDR3 length equals 12 residues. CDR3 sequence (DNA): TGTGCCAGCAGTCGCGTTTCCTACGAGCAGTACTTC. This translates into CASSRVSYEQYF.

This rearrangement joins TRBV28 to TRBJ1-3, with D maybe TRBD1 (6 bases). The CDR3 is 16 amino acids. Trimming removed 2 bases from V and 0 bases from J, with 11 bases in between. Germline assignment: CDR1 MDHEN and CDR2 SYDVKM. The CDR3 reads CASSLPGQLSGNTIYF. The CDR3, as DNA: TGTGCCAGCAGTTTACCAGGACAGCTCTCTGGAAACACCATATATTTT.